These T cell receptor beta chains were read from a single sample in a study of T cells in Graves' hyperthyroidism and ophthalmopathy. One entry per CDR3 protein, called by TCRdb with MiXCR from the multiplex PCR reads. The sample lists roughly 500,000 distinct CDR3 sequences, just over 45% seen once, with under 20% in the top ten. The sequenced sample was peripheral blood or thyroid tissue (not recorded which). These receptors all come from an adult woman with Graves' disease, either hyperthyroidism or ophthalmopathy (not recorded which). CDR3s include the opening cysteine and the closing phenylalanine or tryptophan. Fields, in order: CDR3 DNA, CDR3 protein, D gene, J gene, V gene, clone size. The D gene is left open where the match is weak. A row's size may be missing; if present it is once, few, many or a size class.

DNA: TGTGCCAGCAGCCGCAGAGACGACGTGGGCGAGCAGTACTTC
CDR3: CASSRRDDVGEQYF
D: NA
J: TRBJ2-7
V: TRBV3-1
size: many

DNA: TGTGCCAGCAGTGACTCCCAAGAGGGGGAGCTGTTTTTT
CDR3: CASSDSQEGELFF
D: NA
J: TRBJ2-2
V: TRBV6-4
size: NA

DNA: TGTGCCAGCAGTACGACAGGGATAGCGACTTCACCCCTCCACTTT
CDR3: CASSTTGIATSPLHF
D: TRBD1
J: TRBJ1-6
V: TRBV12-3/TRBV12-4
size: once

DNA: TGTGCCAGCAGCTCTCCTCGGACAGGGGGAAGAGATGGCTACACCTTC
CDR3: CASSSPRTGGRDGYTF
D: TRBD1
J: TRBJ1-2
V: TRBV7-9
size: NA

DNA: TGTGCCAGCAGTTTACATAGTCAGTCCAATCAGCCCCAGCATTTT
CDR3: CASSLHSQSNQPQHF
D: NA
J: TRBJ1-5
V: TRBV12-3/TRBV12-4
size: NA

DNA: TGTGCCAGCAGCCCCTCCTCGGGGGCAGGAATCTTTATCAATCAGCCCCAGCATTTT
CDR3: CASSPSSGAGIFINQPQHF
D: NA
J: TRBJ1-5
V: TRBV7-3
size: many

DNA: TGTGCCAGCAGCGCAGGGGGAGGCTACACCTTC
CDR3: CASSAGGGYTF
D: TRBD1
J: TRBJ1-2
V: TRBV6-5
size: many

DNA: TGTGCCAGCAGGCCCCAAGGGTCTCAGCCCCAGCATTTT
CDR3: CASRPQGSQPQHF
D: NA
J: TRBJ1-5
V: TRBV28
size: many

DNA: TGTGCCAGCAGCCGGGACAGGAACTATGGCTACACCTTC
CDR3: CASSRDRNYGYTF
D: TRBD1
J: TRBJ1-2
V: TRBV7-2
size: many

DNA: TGTGCCAGCACAAAGGGGGCCCAGCCCCAGCATTTT
CDR3: CASTKGAQPQHF
D: TRBD1
J: TRBJ1-5
V: TRBV6-2/TRBV6-3
size: NA

DNA: TGCGCCAGCAGCTCGGGACAGATGAACACTGAAGCTTTCTTT
CDR3: CASSSGQMNTEAFF
D: TRBD1
J: TRBJ1-1
V: TRBV5-1
size: many

DNA: TGCAGTGCTAGACCCCGGGACAGGGGGCGTTTT
CDR3: CSARPRDRGRF
D: TRBD1
J: TRBJ1-5
V: TRBV20-1
size: NA

DNA: TGCGCCAGCAGCTTTACTCCCCTAGCGGGAGGCGGGACCGGGTCCTACGAGCAGTACTTC
CDR3: CASSFTPLAGGGTGSYEQYF
D: TRBD2
J: TRBJ2-7
V: TRBV5-1
size: NA

DNA: TGTGCCAGCAGTTGGGCGGAGATCCAGTACTTC
CDR3: CASSWAEIQYF
D: NA
J: TRBJ2-5
V: TRBV6-5
size: NA

DNA: TGTGCCAGCAGCGTAGGGGGGGCGGTGAATGGAGGTTCACCCCTCCACTTT
CDR3: CASSVGGAVNGGSPLHF
D: NA
J: TRBJ1-6
V: TRBV9
size: many

DNA: TGTGCCACAGCGGTTGGCATTACAGGGACGGGGACCTTCACTGAAGCTTTCTTT
CDR3: CATAVGITGTGTFTEAFF
D: NA
J: TRBJ1-1
V: TRBV10-3
size: NA

DNA: TGTGCCAGCACCCCCGGAGGGGAAGAGACCCAGTACTTC
CDR3: CASTPGGEETQYF
D: NA
J: TRBJ2-5
V: TRBV12-3/TRBV12-4
size: NA

DNA: TGTGCCAAGGAGGCAGCGAACACCGGGGGGGGAATAGGGGCCTCCTACGAGCAGTACTTC
CDR3: CAKEAANTGGGIGASYEQYF
D: TRBD2
J: TRBJ2-7
V: TRBV2
size: NA

DNA: TGTGCCAGCAGCCAGGGAAACACTGAAGCTTTCTTT
CDR3: CASSQGNTEAFF
D: NA
J: TRBJ1-1
V: TRBV3-1
size: many

DNA: TGTGCCAGCAGTTACACTGGGGAGGGGGAGACCCAGTACTTC
CDR3: CASSYTGEGETQYF
D: TRBD2
J: TRBJ2-5
V: TRBV6-6
size: many

DNA: TGTGCCAGCAGCTTGCGGGGGGCGAGAGATACGCAGTATTTT
CDR3: CASSLRGARDTQYF
D: NA
J: TRBJ2-3
V: TRBV5-5
size: few

DNA: TGTGCCACCAGTGACCGCCGGGGACAGGCCTACGAGCAGTACTTC
CDR3: CATSDRRGQAYEQYF
D: TRBD1
J: TRBJ2-7
V: TRBV24-1
size: few

DNA: TGTGCCAGCTACCGGGACAGGGGAGGCGGGGAGCTGTTTTTT
CDR3: CASYRDRGGGELFF
D: TRBD1
J: TRBJ2-2
V: TRBV2
size: NA

DNA: TGTGCCAGCAGCAGGGGGGGGAATAATTCACCCCTCCACTTT
CDR3: CASSRGGNNSPLHF
D: NA
J: TRBJ1-6
V: TRBV7-8
size: NA